This record covers a single TCR beta chain. As yet, its antigen is unknown. The data belong to a study of early stage breast cancer tumors. Study-wide background: Most invasive tumors, about 70% of the 16, were ER+/PR+/HER2-.

Profiling relied on immunoSEQ multiplex PCR, and the TCRdb table lists in-frame clones only, not all of them. The sample has 45,000 to 65,000 clones, roughly 78% seen once; the top ten hold 3% to 4%. General study results and limits: Tumor and normal breast were distinguished via blood comparison in 14 of 16 patients. Enriched TCRB sequences shared across patients were mostly commonly generated sequences.

Germline V gene lookup returns CDR1 GTSNPN and CDR2 SVGIG (reference sequence). The V end was cut by 1 base, the J end by 5 bases, with 14 bases between. This CDR3 region has 14 residues. The chain couples TRBV30 to TRBJ1-1; D might be TRBD1 (5 bases). The origin of this receptor is a person in their forties with breast cancer. Material for sequencing was blood. In DNA, the CDR3 is TGTGCCTGGAGTGCGGGACCCGGGGGGACTGAAGCTTTCTTT. Its translation is CAWSAGPGGTEAFF.